This TCR beta chain was sequenced for a study of T cell responses to AZD1222 COVID-19 vaccine (dated by TCRdb to the early 2020s). Notes on the research overall: A total of 240 or so trial participants underwent TCR sequencing, of whom roughly 210 had received two doses of AZD1222 and approximately 25 had received two doses of the MenACWY control vaccine. Trial participants were enrolled by age into subgroups of 18-55, 56-69 and 70-plus years, and around 150, 28 and 57 TCR-sequenced participants, respectively, were included in these subgroups. Points the paper makes about the study in general: The vaccine-associated CD4 TCRs covered the entire spike protein, and the dominant responses fell in regions 160-218 and 743-854. In the small 56-69-year group, the increase in depth fell short of significance, most likely because of low power. Epitopes outside the regions mutated in the B.1.351 and B.1.1.7 variants were reportedly recognized by nearly half of the unique spike-specific TCRs. After two AZD1222 doses, spike-specific TCR breadth and depth were significantly higher than at day 0 and than in MenACWY recipients. Conclusions about previously exposed vaccinees are limited because only a handful of AZD1222 recipients were SARS-CoV-2 seropositive at baseline. No day 14 peak-response samples were available, so repertoires were characterized only after the peak T cell response. Participants were mostly white British, with more females than males. The authors suggested clonal diversity may have been underestimated.

The CDR3 regions of human TCRbeta chains were subjected to immunosequencing. The source study handled its data this way. Repertoire TCRs were checked for matches against a reference library of SARS-CoV-2-specific TCRs that had been generated using the MIRA antigen-specificity platform. Breadth was defined as the fraction of unique TCRs that were SARS-CoV-2-associated. Depth was defined as the fraction of total T cells that were SARS-CoV-2-associated. Using the MIRA data, every spike-specific TCR was mapped to the spike region that the TCR reacted to and assigned to either a CD4 or a CD8 class. Log10-transformed breadth and depth values were compared by one-way ANOVA with Sidak's multiple comparisons tests. TCRdb carries this immuneACCESS record with in-frame sequences only. Its versions omit some clonotypes, under half of them owing to an unresolved V gene in the studies checked, with the rest unexplained. V and J calls and clone size are copied from that table; D and trimming were computed from the DNA. The sample table lists some 130,000 clones, over 85% of them with a count of one. The top ten constitute about 1.1% of the sample.

The V end gives up 5 bases and the J end 12 bases, leaving 4 bases in the junction not matched to a gene. The CDR3 numbers 12 residues from cysteine through phenylalanine. Just the 36-base CDR3 DNA is kept, in frame starting at base 1. Looking up the germline V gene yields CDR1 SGHTA and CDR2 FQGNSA. Taken with the paper, the label for time point translates to: about 28 days (+/-7) after the second vaccine dose. AZD1222 recipients given second doses at about 4 weeks or at about 12 weeks were pooled, since spike-specific TCR depth and breadth were not found to differ between the two schedules. Vaccinee samples came from UK trials COV001 and COV002, including a single-blind randomized controlled phase 2/3 trial of AZD1222 (ChAdOx1 nCoV-19) in healthy adults. Trial participant PBMC samples were collected at day 0 and day 28 after the second dose for TCRbeta chain sequencing. Concerning this clone itself: No antigen is known for it. No much larger clone is present one base from it, and per-base qualities are unavailable.

The sample was peripheral blood, taken 28 days after the second AZD1222 dose. The source of this sequence is an adult who received the AZD1222 COVID-19 vaccine. Recombination linked TRBV7-2 to TRBJ1-6; 7 bases in between match TRBD1. CDR3 loop: CASSNYRGPLHF. The nucleotide sequence is TGTGCCAGCAGCAACTACAGGGGACCCCTCCACTTT.